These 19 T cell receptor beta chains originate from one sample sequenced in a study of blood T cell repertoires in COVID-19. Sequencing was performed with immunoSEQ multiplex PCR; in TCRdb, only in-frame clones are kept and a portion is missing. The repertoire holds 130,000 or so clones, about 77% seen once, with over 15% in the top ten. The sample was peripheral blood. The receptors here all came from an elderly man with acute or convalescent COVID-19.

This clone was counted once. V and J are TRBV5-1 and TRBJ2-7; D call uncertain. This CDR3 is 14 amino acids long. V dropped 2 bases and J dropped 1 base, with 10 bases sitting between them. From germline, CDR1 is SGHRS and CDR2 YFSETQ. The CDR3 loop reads CASSLIAVSYEQYF. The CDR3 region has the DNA TGCGCCAGCAGCTTAATCGCGGTATCCTACGAGCAGTACTTC.

The CDR3 DNA follows: TGTGCCAGCAGTTCCAGACCCCCCGAGGGAGGTGAAAAACTGTTTTTT. Its translation: CASSSRPPEGGEKLFF. The gene calls are TRBV2 and TRBJ1-4; D is undetermined. This CDR3 is 16 amino acids long. V lost 5 bases, J lost 7 bases, and 20 bases lay in between. Per the germline V gene, CDR1 is SNHLY and CDR2 is FYNNEI.

The CDR3 sequence: CASSPGHLLTDTQYF. CDR3 in DNA: TGCGCCAGCAGCCCGGGACATCTCCTCACAGATACGCAGTATTTT. The chain has TRBV4-1 and TRBJ2-3; possible D gene TRBD1, 6 bases. Germline loops: CDR1 MGHRA, CDR2 YSYEKL. The CDR3 is 15 residues long. Trimming removed 4 bases at V and 2 bases at J, with 13 bases between.

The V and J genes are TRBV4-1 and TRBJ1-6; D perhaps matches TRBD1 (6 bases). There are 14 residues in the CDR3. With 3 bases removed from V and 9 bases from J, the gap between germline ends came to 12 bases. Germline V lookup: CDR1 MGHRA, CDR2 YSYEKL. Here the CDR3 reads CASSHGQLTSPLHF. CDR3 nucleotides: TGCGCCAGCAGCCACGGACAGTTGACTTCACCCCTCCACTTT.

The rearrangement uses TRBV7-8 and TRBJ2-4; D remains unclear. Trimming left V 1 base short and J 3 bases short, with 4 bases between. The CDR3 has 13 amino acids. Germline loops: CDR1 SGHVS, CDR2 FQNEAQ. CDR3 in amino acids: CASSLDSKNIQYF. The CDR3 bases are TGTGCCAGCAGCTTAGATAGCAAAAACATTCAGTACTTC.

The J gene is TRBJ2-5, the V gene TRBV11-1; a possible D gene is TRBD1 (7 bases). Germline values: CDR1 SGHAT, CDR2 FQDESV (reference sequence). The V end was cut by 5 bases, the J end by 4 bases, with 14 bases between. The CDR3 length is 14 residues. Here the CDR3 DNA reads TGTGCCAGCAGCCGTCGACAGGGAGGAGAGACCCAGTACTTC. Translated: CASSRRQGGETQYF.

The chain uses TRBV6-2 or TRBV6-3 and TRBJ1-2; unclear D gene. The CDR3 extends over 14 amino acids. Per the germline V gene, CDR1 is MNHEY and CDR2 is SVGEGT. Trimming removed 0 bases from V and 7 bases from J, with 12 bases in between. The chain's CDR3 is CASSYSAVSGGYTF. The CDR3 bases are TGTGCCAGCAGTTACTCGGCGGTTTCGGGTGGCTACACCTTC.

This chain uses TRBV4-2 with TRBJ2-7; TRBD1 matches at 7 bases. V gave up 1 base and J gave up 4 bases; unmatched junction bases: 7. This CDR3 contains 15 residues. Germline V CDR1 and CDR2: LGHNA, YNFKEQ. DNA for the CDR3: TGTGCCAGCAGCCAAGGACAGGGCAACGGGTACGAGCAGTACTTC. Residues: CASSQGQGNGYEQYF.

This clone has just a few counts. The CDR3 loop is CASSHSQDRGREKLFF. The CDR3 DNA follows: TGTGCCAGCAGCCATTCTCAAGACAGGGGGCGAGAAAAACTGTTTTTT. The chain is built from TRBV4-2 and TRBJ1-4, with TRBD1 matching 10 bases. With V trimmed by 3 bases and J by 8 bases, 9 bases remained unmatched. The CDR3 loop spans 16 amino acids. Germline V gives CDR1 LGHNA, CDR2 YNFKEQ.

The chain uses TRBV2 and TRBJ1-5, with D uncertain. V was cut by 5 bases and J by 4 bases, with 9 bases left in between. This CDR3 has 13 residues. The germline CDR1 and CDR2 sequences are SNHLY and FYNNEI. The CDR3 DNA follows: TGTGCCAGCAGTCCCGGGAGAAATCAGCCCCAGCATTTT. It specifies CASSPGRNQPQHF.

CDR3 sequence (DNA): TGTGCCTCTCACCGGTGGGGCCATAATTCACCCCTCCACTTT. Its translation: CASHRWGHNSPLHF. The chain carries TRBV6-5 and TRBJ1-6; a weak D match, TRBD1 (5 bases). The CDR3 runs 14 residues. Germline lookup yields CDR1 MNHEY and CDR2 SVGAGI. Deletions cut 11 bases from V and 5 bases from J, with 16 bases between.

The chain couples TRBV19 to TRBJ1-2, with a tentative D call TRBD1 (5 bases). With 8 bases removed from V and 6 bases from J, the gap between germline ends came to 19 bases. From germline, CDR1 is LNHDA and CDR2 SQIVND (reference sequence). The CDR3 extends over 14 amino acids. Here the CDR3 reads CASSVGLAPNGYTF. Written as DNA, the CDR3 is TGTGCCAGTTCGGTGGGGCTGGCTCCCAATGGCTACACCTTC.

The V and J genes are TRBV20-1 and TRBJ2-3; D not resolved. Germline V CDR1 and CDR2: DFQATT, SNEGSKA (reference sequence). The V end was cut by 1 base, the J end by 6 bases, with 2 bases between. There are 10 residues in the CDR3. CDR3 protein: CSARADTQYF. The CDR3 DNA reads TGCAGTGCTAGAGCGGATACGCAGTATTTT.

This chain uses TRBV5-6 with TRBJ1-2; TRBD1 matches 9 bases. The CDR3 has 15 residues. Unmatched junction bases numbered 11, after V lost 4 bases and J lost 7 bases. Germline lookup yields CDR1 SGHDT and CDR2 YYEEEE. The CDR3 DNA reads TGTGCCAGCAGCCGACCGGGACAGGGCTTGTTTGGCTACACCTTC. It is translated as CASSRPGQGLFGYTF. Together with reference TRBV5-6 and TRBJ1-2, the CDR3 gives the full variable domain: DAGVTQSPTHLIKTRGQQVTLRCSPKSGHDTVSWYQQALGQGPQFIFQYYEEEERQRGNFPDRFSGHQFPNYSSELNVNALLLGDSALYLCASSRPGQGLFGYTFGSGTRLTVV.

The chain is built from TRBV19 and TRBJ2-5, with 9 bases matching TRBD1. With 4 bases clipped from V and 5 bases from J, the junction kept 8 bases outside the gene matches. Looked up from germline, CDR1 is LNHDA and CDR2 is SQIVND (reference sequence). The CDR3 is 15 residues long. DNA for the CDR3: TGTGCCAGTAGTAGCCTCACAGGGGGCTGGGAGACCCAGTACTTC. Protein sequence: CASSSLTGGWETQYF.

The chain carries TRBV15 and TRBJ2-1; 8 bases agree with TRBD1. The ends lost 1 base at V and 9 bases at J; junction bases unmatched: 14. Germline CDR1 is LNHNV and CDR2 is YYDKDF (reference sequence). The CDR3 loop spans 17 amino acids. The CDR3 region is CATSRGMGTGFVVEQFF. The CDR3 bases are TGTGCCACCAGCAGAGGAATGGGGACAGGTTTCGTTGTTGAGCAGTTCTTC.

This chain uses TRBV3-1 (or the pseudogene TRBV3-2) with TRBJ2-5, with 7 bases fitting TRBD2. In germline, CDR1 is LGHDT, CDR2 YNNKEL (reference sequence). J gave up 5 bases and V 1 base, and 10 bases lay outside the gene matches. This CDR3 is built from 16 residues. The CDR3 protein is CASSQGLGLGGETQYF. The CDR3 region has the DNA TGTGCCAGCAGCCAAGGCTTAGGACTAGGCGGGGAGACCCAGTACTTC.

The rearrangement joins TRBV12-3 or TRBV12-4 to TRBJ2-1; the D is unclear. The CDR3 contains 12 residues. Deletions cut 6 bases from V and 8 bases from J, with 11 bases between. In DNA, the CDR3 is TGTGCCAGCAGCCTAGGCGGCTATGAGCAGTTCTTC. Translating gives CASSLGGYEQFF.

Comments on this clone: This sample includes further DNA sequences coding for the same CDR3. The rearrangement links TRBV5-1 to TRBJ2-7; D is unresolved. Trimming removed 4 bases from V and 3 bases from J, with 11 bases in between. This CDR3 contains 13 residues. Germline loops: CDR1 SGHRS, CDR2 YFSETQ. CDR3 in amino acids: CASSLDNSYEQYF. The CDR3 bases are TGCGCCAGCAGCCTTGACAACAGCTACGAGCAGTACTTC.